A selection of T cell receptor beta chains follows, all from one sample in a study of tumor and adjacent non-tumor tissue in lung cancer. Each CDR3 protein is one row after TCRdb ran MiXCR on the multiplex PCR reads. The repertoire holds 200,000 to 250,000 distinct CDR3 sequences, 71% seen once, with under 30% in the top ten. Sequencing was done on a sample of lung tumor tissue. The source is a man between 60 and 70 years old with non-small cell lung cancer. CDR3s include the opening cysteine and the closing phenylalanine or tryptophan. Fields, in order: CDR3 protein, CDR3 DNA, V gene, J gene, D gene, clone size. A D gene is named only where the DNA matches it firmly. Clone size is given for some rows only: seen once, a few or many times, or a class if the clone is expanded.

CASGGGPDAYNEQFF	TGTGCCAGTGGGGGGGGGCCGGATGCCTACAATGAGCAGTTCTTC	TRBV12-3/TRBV12-4	TRBJ2-1	NA	many
CASTWDRNNEQFF	TGTGCCAGCACCTGGGACAGAAACAATGAGCAGTTCTTC	TRBV7-9	TRBJ2-1	TRBD1	NA
CATWMGNSYEQYF	TGTGCCACGTGGATGGGGAATTCGTACGAGCAGTACTTC	TRBV6-2/TRBV6-3	TRBJ2-7	NA	NA
CASNILQGPDLGGYTF	TGTGCCAGCAACATCTTACAGGGGCCAGACTTGGGAGGCTACACCTTC	TRBV6-5	TRBJ1-2	TRBD1	NA
CASTGRAVGNTIYF	TGTGCCAGCACCGGGCGGGCAGTTGGAAACACCATATATTTT	TRBV13	TRBJ1-3	NA	few
CNAKPRTRTNNEQLF	TGCAATGCTAAACCTAGGACAAGGACTAACAATGAGCAGCTCTTC	TRBV20-1	TRBJ2-1	NA	NA
CASSQEWGQYSGNTIYF	TGCGCCAGCAGCCAAGAGTGGGGGCAGTACTCTGGAAACACCATATATTTT	TRBV4-3	TRBJ1-3	NA	many
CASSLTGENTQYF	TGTGCCAGCAGCCTAACGGGGGAAAACACTCAGTACTTC	TRBV6-1	TRBJ2-4	NA	NA
CSIVIIAGGTDTQYF	TGCAGCATTGTAATTATAGCGGGAGGGACAGATACACAGTATTTT	TRBV29-1	TRBJ2-3	TRBD2	once
CASSPQGVNSPLHF	TGTGCCAGCAGTCCTCAGGGGGTGAATTCACCCCTCCACTTT	TRBV6-1	TRBJ1-6	TRBD1	many
CSTRRTSEDTGELFF	TGCAGTACTAGGCGGACTAGCGAGGACACCGGGGAGCTGTTTTTT	TRBV20-1	TRBJ2-2	TRBD2	NA
CTSSSSSADYVYTF	TGTACCAGCAGCTCCTCGTCGGCGGACTATGTCTACACCTTC	TRBV7-9	TRBJ1-2	NA	NA
CASSSISSREVFF	TGCGCAAGCAGTAGCATTAGTTCTCGGGAAGTTTTCTTT	TRBV6-5	TRBJ1-1	NA	NA
CAWSVLDTQYF	TGTGCCTGGAGTGTACTAGATACGCAGTATTTT	TRBV30	TRBJ2-3	NA	few
CSAKGDYGALSNQPHHF	TGCAGTGCTAAAGGGGATTACGGGGCGCTTAGCAATCAACCCCATCATTTT	TRBV20-1	TRBJ1-5	NA	NA
CASSLDQSSPRARYF	TGTGCCAGCAGCTTAGATCAATCCAGTCCGCGCGCGCGGTACTTC	TRBV11-3	TRBJ2-7	NA	many
CASRGTRNSPLHF	TGCGCCAGCAGGGGAACGAGAAATTCACCCCTCCACTTT	TRBV10-2	TRBJ1-6	NA	NA
CASSRTRGSYNEQFF	TGTGCCAGCAGCAGGACTAGAGGCTCCTACAATGAGCAGTTCTTC	TRBV12-3/TRBV12-4	TRBJ2-1	TRBD2	NA
CASNLDPLEVGGLTDTQYF	TGTGCCAGCAACTTAGATCCTCTAGAAGTCGGGGGCCTCACAGATACGCAGTATTTT	TRBV11-3	TRBJ2-3	NA	NA
CASSYVAITWELFF	TGTGCCAGCAGTTACGTTGCAATCACCTGGGAGCTGTTTTTT	TRBV6-5	TRBJ2-2	NA	NA
CASSQIRAGGENEQFF	TGCGCCAGCAGCCAAATAAGGGCGGGGGGGGAGAATGAGCAGTTCTTC	TRBV4-1	TRBJ2-1	TRBD2	NA
CASSPAGVLYNSPLHF	TGTGCCAGCAGCCCCGCGGGCGTCCTTTATAATTCACCCCTCCACTTT	TRBV28	TRBJ1-6	NA	NA
CSTEGLGGANEQFF	TGCAGTACAGAAGGGTTAGGCGGGGCGAATGAGCAGTTCTTC	TRBV20-1	TRBJ2-1	NA	many
CAKSPSGRRYYGYTF	TGCGCCAAAAGCCCCTCAGGGCGGAGGTACTATGGCTACACCTTC	TRBV4-3	TRBJ1-2	NA	NA
CSARPASSYEQYF	TGCAGTGCTAGGCCAGCCAGCTCCTACGAGCAGTACTTC	TRBV20-1	TRBJ2-7	NA	many
CASIQGRQLGQPQQF	TGCGCCAGCATCCAAGGGAGGCAGTTAGGTCAGCCCCAGCAATTT	TRBV4-1	TRBJ1-5	NA	NA
CASSSTNRGLTSNQPQHF	TGTGCCAGCAGTAGCACAAACAGGGGGCTTACGAGCAATCAGCCCCAGCATTTT	TRBV6-1	TRBJ1-5	TRBD1	few
CASRTDSGGYGYTF	TGTGCCAGCAGGACGGACAGTGGAGGCTACGGCTACACCTTC	TRBV6-1	TRBJ1-2	NA	many
CSARQTSGFYEQYF	TGCAGTGCTAGACAGACTAGCGGGTTCTACGAGCAGTACTTC	TRBV20-1	TRBJ2-7	TRBD2	few
CSSSLDRGVQGTQYF	TGTTCCAGCAGCTTAGATAGAGGGGTCCAAGGGACCCAGTACTTC	TRBV11-3	TRBJ2-5	NA	NA
CASSSPAKPQETQYF	TGTGCCAGCAGCTCTCCCGCAAAACCCCAAGAGACCCAGTACTTC	TRBV12-3/TRBV12-4	TRBJ2-5	NA	few
CANTQVGTSRLRSYNEQFF	TGTGCCAACACTCAGGTCGGGACTAGCAGGTTACGCTCCTACAATGAGCAGTTCTTC	TRBV6-2/TRBV6-3	TRBJ2-1	TRBD2	NA